The 30 T cell receptor beta chains below were found in one sample sequenced in a study of CD8 T cells in Susac syndrome. An amount of RNA that ranged from roughly 0.45 to 1 ug was reverse transcribed with random hexamers. TCRdb redid the calling of the immunoSEQ multiplex PCR reads with MiXCR, one entry per CDR3 protein. The repertoire holds approximately 210,000 distinct CDR3 sequences, with about 94% as singletons. Material: CD4+ T cells from PBMCs. The receptors originated from a human donor with Susac syndrome.

This chain's CDR3 is CASRESNRAGAFQETQYF. The CDR3 nucleotides read TGTGCCAGCAGGGAGAGTAATCGGGCGGGGGCCTTCCAAGAGACCCAGTACTTC. The chain has TRBV6-1 and TRBJ2-5, with D possibly being TRBD2 (7 bases). The germline gives CDR1 MNHNS, CDR2 SASEGT. Between the trimmed V and J ends, which lost 6 bases and 1 base, there was a span of 24 bases. CDR3 size: 18 residues.

The chain uses TRBV30 and TRBJ2-5; 12 bases align to TRBD2. The CDR3 contains 18 residues. The germline V gene encodes CDR1 GTSNPN and CDR2 SVGIG (reference sequence). The trim removed 2 bases at V and 4 bases at J, leaving 14 bases unmatched. The CDR3 DNA reads TGTGCCTGGAGTCGCAGGGTAAATCTAGCGGGGGGGCGAGAGACCCAGTACTTC. Its protein is CAWSRRVNLAGGRETQYF.

This chain links TRBV13 with TRBJ1-2, with D perhaps matching TRBD1 (6 bases). CDR1 and CDR2 (germline): PRHDT, FYEKMQ (reference sequence). This CDR3 comprises 16 residues. Trimming left V 5 bases short and J 1 base short, with 17 bases between. CDR3 DNA: TGTGCCAGCAGCCCGGGGGCGACAGGTCATAACTATGGCTACACCTTC. It specifies CASSPGATGHNYGYTF.

This rearrangement joins TRBV9 to TRBJ1-2; a weak D match, TRBD1 (5 bases). V was shortened by 3 bases and J by 11 bases, with 20 bases between the two germline ends. The CDR3 runs 14 residues. Looked up from germline, CDR1 is SGDLS and CDR2 is YYNGEE. For the CDR3, the DNA is TGTGCCAGCAGCGCTATTGGCACAGGTTATGAATACACCTTC. It specifies CASSAIGTGYEYTF.

The J gene is TRBJ1-5, the V gene TRBV2; maybe TRBD1 (5 bases). Between the trimmed V and J ends, which lost 7 bases and 0 bases, there was a span of 7 bases. There are 13 residues in the CDR3. From germline, CDR1 is SNHLY and CDR2 FYNNEI. The CDR3, as DNA: TGTGCCAGCACCGGGGGTAGCAATCAGCCCCAGCATTTT. Its protein is CASTGGSNQPQHF. The full variable domain, in which reference TRBV2 and TRBJ1-5 provide the parts outside the CDR3, is EPEVTQTPSHQVTQMGQEVILRCVPISNHLYFYWYRQILGQKVEFLVSFYNNEISEKSEIFDDQFSVERPDGSNFTLKIRSTKLEDSAMYFCASTGGSNQPQHFGDGTRLSIL.

The chain uses TRBV10-3 and TRBJ2-7; D is unclear. CDR3 length: 12 residues. Germline V gives CDR1 ENHRY, CDR2 SYGVKD. V was shortened by 2 bases and J by 6 bases, with 8 bases between the two germline ends. The CDR3 is CAISETIVEQYF. The CDR3 DNA sequence: TGTGCCATCAGTGAGACTATAGTCGAGCAGTACTTC.

This rearrangement joins TRBV6-5 to TRBJ2-2, with a tentative D call TRBD1 (6 bases). The CDR3 totals 16 residues. The germline V gene has CDR1 MNHEY and CDR2 SVGAGI. The V and J ends lost 5 bases and 3 bases respectively, with 16 bases between them. CDR3: CASSLQGLMDTGELFF. The CDR3 DNA reads as TGTGCCAGCAGTCTACAGGGTTTAATGGACACCGGGGAGCTGTTTTTT.

The table lists this clonotype with a few counts. V is TRBV14 and J is TRBJ2-3; possibly TRBD2 for D (5 bases). Germline-derived CDR1 and CDR2 are SGHDN and FVKESK. The CDR3 extends over 15 amino acids. V lost 3 bases to trimming and J lost 9 bases, with 19 bases between them. The CDR3 loop is CASSHLVGESGTQYF. In DNA form, the CDR3 reads TGTGCCAGCAGCCACCTCGTCGGGGAATCCGGGACGCAGTATTTT. The variable domain in full, with the rest retrieved from reference TRBV14 and TRBJ2-3, is EAGVTQFPSHSVIEKGQTVTLRCDPISGHDNLYWYRRVMGKEIKFLLHFVKESKQDESGMPNNRFLAERTGGTYSTLKVQPAELEDSGVYFCASSHLVGESGTQYFGPGTRLTVL.

The chain uses TRBV29-1 and TRBJ2-5; D not certain. Trimming removed 5 bases from V and 4 bases from J, with 8 bases in between. Germline values: CDR1 SQVTM, CDR2 ANQGSEA. There are 11 residues in the CDR3. The CDR3 coding sequence is TGCAGCGTTAGCCTCTCAGAGACCCAGTACTTC. This sequence encodes CSVSLSETQYF. The variable domain in full, with the rest retrieved from reference TRBV29-1 and TRBJ2-5, is SAVISQKPSRDICQRGTSLTIQCQVDSQVTMMFWYRQQPGQSLTLIATANQGSEATYESGFVIDKFPISRPNLTFSTLTVSNMSPEDSSIYLCSVSLSETQYFGPGTRLLVL.

The chain carries TRBV12-3 or TRBV12-4 and TRBJ2-5; 13 bases line up with TRBD2. This CDR3 region has 16 residues. The trim removed 8 bases at V and 5 bases at J, leaving 11 bases unmatched. The CDR3 loop reads CASARTGTSGVETQYF. The CDR3 nucleotides read TGTGCCAGCGCCCGGACCGGGACTAGCGGGGTGGAGACCCAGTACTTC.

This clonotype is a singleton in its sample. The CDR3 DNA is TGTGCCAGCAGCGCATTGCAGGGGGATGAAAACACCATATATTTT. It translates to CASSALQGDENTIYF. The chain joins TRBV9 to TRBJ1-3; 7 bases are shared with TRBD1. Germline loops: CDR1 SGDLS, CDR2 YYNGEE. The CDR3 loop spans 15 amino acids. With V trimmed by 3 bases and J by 6 bases, 9 bases remained unmatched.

This clonotype was detected a few times. The V call is TRBV9, the J call TRBJ1-5, with D perhaps TRBD1 (5 bases). The V gene's germline CDR1 is SGDLS and CDR2 YYNGEE. V was cut by 4 bases and J by 2 bases, with 10 bases left in between. The CDR3 runs to 14 residues. CDR3 loop: CASSRGGGNQPQHF. The CDR3 nucleotides are TGTGCCAGCAGCCGGGGGGGTGGCAATCAGCCCCAGCATTTT.

V and J are TRBV30 and TRBJ2-2; no firm D call. Germline-derived CDR1 and CDR2 are GTSNPN and SVGIG (reference sequence). V was cut by 2 bases and J by 2 bases, with 6 bases left in between. The CDR3 contains 13 residues. The CDR3: CAWSPPNTGELFF. The CDR3 DNA reads as TGTGCCTGGAGTCCCCCCAACACCGGGGAGCTGTTTTTT.

J is TRBJ1-1 and V is TRBV14; D gene uncertain. This CDR3 comprises 13 residues. The V end was cut by 0 bases, the J end by 11 bases, with 13 bases between. CDR1 is SGHDN, CDR2 FVKESK, per germline. This chain's CDR3 is CASSQDRFKVAFF. DNA for the CDR3: TGTGCCAGCAGCCAAGACAGGTTTAAGGTCGCTTTCTTT.

This rearrangement joins TRBV2 to TRBJ1-5, with TRBD1 matching 8 bases. The length of the CDR3 is 14 residues. The V segment lost 6 bases and the J segment 5 bases; nucleotides outside the gene matches: 6. In germline, CDR1 is SNHLY, CDR2 FYNNEI. The chain's CDR3 is CASSPTGVDQPQHF. The CDR3 DNA reads as TGTGCCAGCAGCCCGACAGGGGTCGATCAGCCCCAGCATTTT.

The CDR3 is CASSDNRGGYTF. CDR3 DNA: TGTGCCAGCAGCGATAACAGGGGAGGCTACACCTTC. This sequence joins TRBV2 and TRBJ1-2, with 7 bases aligning to TRBD1. The V and J ends lost 6 bases and 8 bases, in that order; junction bases with no gene match: 6. Germline V gene lookup returns CDR1 SNHLY and CDR2 FYNNEI. This CDR3 is built from 12 residues.

V is TRBV27 and J is TRBJ1-1, with D hard to call. The CDR3 loop spans 14 amino acids. CDR1 is MNHEY and CDR2 is SMNVEV in the germline V gene (reference sequence). Trimming removed 6 bases from V and 2 bases from J, with 13 bases in between. DNA for the CDR3: TGTGCCAGCAGCTCCTTATTGGATAACACTGAAGCTTTCTTT. This translates into CASSSLLDNTEAFF.

The chain has TRBV5-1 and TRBJ1-5; 7 bases match TRBD1. V shed 3 bases and J 7 bases; nucleotides not matched to a gene: 13. This CDR3 contains 16 residues. The germline CDR1 and CDR2 sequences are SGHRS and YFSETQ. The CDR3 loop reads CASSSEPTGARQPQHF. The DNA of the CDR3 is TGCGCCAGCAGCTCTGAACCTACAGGGGCACGGCAGCCCCAGCATTTT.

In nucleotides, the CDR3 is TGTGCCAGCAGCTTGTGGGGGAACTATGGCTACACCTTC. It translates to CASSLWGNYGYTF. The rearrangement joins TRBV5-6 to TRBJ1-2; D may be TRBD1 (5 bases). Between the trimmed V and J ends, which lost 1 base and 2 bases, there was a span of 6 bases. Germline CDR1 reads SGHDT; CDR2 reads YYEEEE. The CDR3 has 13 residues.

This clonotype was counted a single time. The chain recombines TRBV27 with TRBJ1-6, with D perhaps matching TRBD1 (5 bases). Germline values: CDR1 MNHEY, CDR2 SMNVEV (reference sequence). V lost 4 bases and J lost 2, with 6 bases in between. The CDR3 length is 14 residues. This CDR3 reads CASSSTAYNSPLHF. In DNA form, the CDR3 reads TGTGCCAGCAGTTCGACAGCCTATAATTCACCCCTCCACTTT.

The chain employs TRBV12-3 or TRBV12-4 and TRBJ2-1, with TRBD2 matching 8 bases. The CDR3 totals 15 residues. The V segment lost 4 bases and the J segment 11 bases; nucleotides outside the gene matches: 13. The CDR3 protein is CASSSTAGVTRQQFF. The CDR3, as DNA: TGTGCCAGCAGTTCCACAGCGGGGGTTACAAGGCAGCAGTTCTTC.

The chain employs TRBV12-3 or TRBV12-4 and TRBJ2-3; no definite D call. V lost 3 bases, J lost 6 bases, and 13 bases lay in between. The CDR3 length is 14 residues. The CDR3 nucleotides read TGTGCCAGCAGTTTTATTGACCGGGCGGATACGCAGTATTTT. Protein sequence: CASSFIDRADTQYF.

V and J are TRBV20-1 and TRBJ1-2; the D gene is possibly TRBD1 (5 bases). CDR1 and CDR2 from the germline V gene are DFQATT and SNEGSKA (reference sequence). There are 13 residues in the CDR3. Trimming stripped 2 bases from V and 7 bases from J, with 14 bases between. This CDR3 reads CSARPEVGGGYTF. CDR3 in DNA: TGCAGTGCTAGACCCGAAGTGGGGGGTGGCTACACCTTC.

V gene TRBV18 combines with J gene TRBJ1-5; 8 nucleotides match TRBD1. Losses at the gene ends were 2 bases for V and 6 bases for J; bases not matched to a gene: 9. CDR3 length: 16 amino acids. Germline assignment: CDR1 KGHSH and CDR2 LQKENI. The CDR3 loop reads CASSPGVRGRGQPQHF. The CDR3 DNA follows: TGTGCCAGCTCACCAGGGGTCAGGGGGCGCGGTCAGCCCCAGCATTTT.

This chain connects TRBV5-1 to TRBJ1-1, with D uncertain. Trimming removed 0 bases from V and 1 base from J, with 4 bases in between. The CDR3 is 13 amino acids. Looked up from germline, CDR1 is SGHRS and CDR2 is YFSETQ. CDR3 sequence (DNA): TGCGCCAGCAGCTTGGAAGAGAACACTGAAGCTTTCTTT. This gives the protein CASSLEENTEAFF.

V and J are TRBV12-3 or TRBV12-4 and TRBJ2-1; D is unresolved. CDR3 size: 16 residues. The germline V and J ends were trimmed by 2 bases and 0 bases, with 11 bases remaining between them. The CDR3: CASSLPAESSYNEQFF. The DNA of the CDR3 is TGTGCCAGCAGTTTACCGGCTGAGAGCTCCTACAATGAGCAGTTCTTC.

The CDR3 nucleotides are TGTGCCAGCAGCCTGGGACCGGAGGGAGAGACCCAGTACTTC. This encodes CASSLGPEGETQYF. The V and J genes are TRBV9 and TRBJ2-5, with D possibly being TRBD2 (6 bases). This CDR3 has 14 amino acids. With 4 bases removed from V and 4 bases from J, the gap between germline ends came to 14 bases. CDR1 SGDLS and CDR2 YYNGEE come from the germline V gene.

This clonotype appeared once. V gene TRBV5-4 combines with J gene TRBJ2-7, with 10 bases lining up with TRBD2. The junction had 5 bases not matched to a gene; V was cut back by 4 bases and J by 1 base. The germline V gene has CDR1 SGHNT and CDR2 YYREEE (reference sequence). There are 15 residues in the CDR3. CDR3 protein: CASSRGLAESYEQYF. The CDR3 nucleotides are TGTGCCAGCAGCAGAGGACTAGCGGAGTCCTACGAGCAGTACTTC.

The chain employs TRBV11-3 and TRBJ2-7; no definite D call. Germline V gene sequence: CDR1 SGHNT, CDR2 YENEEA. V lost 1 base and J lost 0, with 10 bases in between. The CDR3 has 15 residues. The CDR3 region is CASSLGLGTSYEQYF. DNA for the CDR3: TGTGCCAGCAGCTTAGGCCTGGGCACCTCCTACGAGCAGTACTTC.

The chain joins TRBV5-1 to TRBJ1-1; possible D gene TRBD1, 5 bases. The CDR3 sequence is 15 residues long. From germline, CDR1 is SGHRS and CDR2 YFSETQ. V was clipped by 4 bases and J by 4 bases, with 17 bases between them. The CDR3 DNA reads as TGCGCCAGCAGCCCGGACACAGGATCGGTCACTGAAGCTTTCTTT. Translating gives CASSPDTGSVTEAFF.